This TCR beta chain came from a study of T cells expressing NK-cell markers. Overall study: Sorted CD3+CD56+NKG2C+, CD3+CD56+NKG2C- and CD3+CD56-NKG2C+ T-cell subsets were beta-chain profiled. Among eight sequenced donors, seven carried HCMV seropositivity while one was seronegative. Study-level results: In a handful of donors, dominant CD3+CD56+NKG2C+ clones formed about 1.0-8% of CD8+ cells.

Regarding this clonotype: The antigen is unknown.

Reanalyzing the 5' RACE reads, TCRdb keeps one entry per CDR3 protein, without DNA. The table for this sample gives about 440,000 distinct CDR3 sequences. The sequence derives from a woman between 18 and 69 years old in good health. The sequenced sample consisted of blood T cells: a sorted CD56 or NKG2C T cell subset, CD4+ or CD8+ T cells, or bulk PBMC T cells (not recorded which).

CDR3: CASSLESWGLGAFF. This chain uses TRBV7-2 with TRBJ1-1. The germline gives CDR1 SGHTA, CDR2 FQGNSA. The CDR3 extends over 14 amino acids.